This entry is about one T cell receptor beta chain. This record comes from a study of blood T cell repertoires in COVID-19. Study information: Acute and convalescent COVID-19 samples came from the United States, Italy and Spain.

In the source study's methods: Amplifying reference gene primers gave estimates of nucleated cell counts. Some clones are missing from TCRdb's copy, which holds only in-frame ones; the method was immunoSEQ multiplex PCR. That table supplies the V and J calls and clone size; D and trimming were determined from the DNA. The sample holds roughly 280,000 clones, about 86% seen once. The CDR3 is made up of 13 amino acids. The germline CDR1 and CDR2 sequences are ENHRY and SYGVKD. The V end lost 8 bases, the J end lost 4 bases, and 14 bases lay between the germline ends. The V gene is TRBV10-3, the J gene TRBJ2-5; the D gene is possibly TRBD1 (7 bases). Sequenced input: peripheral blood. This TCR derives from a man aged 30 to 45 with active or convalescent COVID-19. In DNA form, the CDR3 reads TGTGCCATCGCCCCCCAGGGGGGAGAGACCCAGTACTTC. This codes for CAIAPQGGETQYF.